Listed below are T cell receptor beta chains from one sample, sequenced in a study of blood T cell repertoires in COVID-19. Using immunoSEQ multiplex PCR, the repertoire was profiled, and TCRdb retains in-frame clones only, with some absent. Among more than 90,000 clones listed, 70% to 80% were seen once. The sequencing input was peripheral blood. The receptors originated from a man aged 50-60 years with acute or convalescent COVID-19. Both conserved end residues are part of each CDR3. The D gene is left open where the match is weak. The size of a clone is reported for some rows only, either as once, few or many, or as a class for expanded clones.

J,size,D,V,DNA,CDR3
TRBJ2-6,.,.,TRBV5-1,TGCGCCAGCAGCCGGGGGAATGGGGCCAACGTCCTGACTTTC,CASSRGNGANVLTF
TRBJ1-4,.,TRBD1,TRBV11-2,TGTGCCAGCAGCTTAGCCGGACCGGGACAGGGAGGGGAAAAACTGTTTTTT,CASSLAGPGQGGEKLFF
TRBJ2-1,once,TRBD2,TRBV10-2,TGCGCCAGCAGTTGGACTAGCGGGGGCGATGAGCAGTTCTTC,CASSWTSGGDEQFF
TRBJ1-4,.,TRBD1,TRBV6-5,TGTGCCAGCAAAGCGACAGGGGCTGAAAAACTGTTTTTT,CASKATGAEKLFF
TRBJ1-6,few,.,TRBV9,TGTGCCAGCAGCGACTCGGAGCGGTCACCCCTCCACTTT,CASSDSERSPLHF
TRBJ2-2,.,TRBD1,TRBV7-8,TGTGCCAGCATTCCATCGGGGACAGGGAACACCGGGGAGCTGTTTTTT,CASIPSGTGNTGELFF
TRBJ1-2,.,TRBD1,TRBV29-1,TGCAGCGTTGGAAGGGACAGGCTTAACTATGGCTACACCTTC,CSVGRDRLNYGYTF
TRBJ1-5,few,.,TRBV28,TGTGCCAGCAGTTTATGGAGTCATCTGCCGCGGCCCCAGCATTTT,CASSLWSHLPRPQHF
TRBJ1-6,.,TRBD1,TRBV29-1,TGCAGCGTTGCCCCATCTCCTCCGGGACAGGGAAATAATTCACCCCTCCACTTT,CSVAPSPPGQGNNSPLHF
TRBJ1-5,.,.,TRBV4-1,TGCGCCAGCAGCCAAGCCCTAACCCCTTATAGCAATCAGCCCCAGCATTTT,CASSQALTPYSNQPQHF
TRBJ1-2,.,TRBD1,TRBV11-2,TGTGCCAGCAGCCCCTCGACGACAGGGGGCTATGGCTACACCTTC,CASSPSTTGGYGYTF
TRBJ1-2,.,TRBD1,TRBV5-1,TGCGCCAGCAGCTTGGATATTTGGGACAGGGGTATCGGTGGCTACACCTTC,CASSLDIWDRGIGGYTF
TRBJ2-7,.,.,TRBV7-9,TGTGCCAGCAGCTTAGCCACGGACGAGCAGTACTTC,CASSLATDEQYF
TRBJ1-6,.,TRBD1,TRBV14,TGTGCCAGCAGCTCCTGGACAGGGCCTAATTCACCCCTCCACTTT,CASSSWTGPNSPLHF
TRBJ1-6,.,TRBD1,TRBV6-6,TGTGCCAGCAGAGGACAGGGATCTTTTGGATCACCCCTCCACTTT,CASRGQGSFGSPLHF
TRBJ1-1,many,.,TRBV7-9,TGTGCCAGCAGCTTGGGCCAGCACACTGAAGCTTTCTTT,CASSLGQHTEAFF
TRBJ1-4,.,.,TRBV7-9,TGTGCCAGCAGCTTCTACGGGTCGACCGGCCTAAATGAAAAACTGTTTTTT,CASSFYGSTGLNEKLFF
TRBJ1-4,.,.,TRBV13,TGTGCCAGCAGCTTCGGGGGGGATGAAAAACTGTTTTTT,CASSFGGDEKLFF
TRBJ1-5,.,TRBD1,TRBV28,TGTGCCAGCAGTTTCGTAGGACAGGGGGCCAATCAGCCCCAGCATTTT,CASSFVGQGANQPQHF
TRBJ2-5,.,.,TRBV6-5,TGTGCCAGCAGTCAACAGATTGAAGAGACCCAGTACTTC,CASSQQIEETQYF
TRBJ1-3,once,TRBD1,TRBV5-1,TGCGCCAGCAGCTTCACGACAGGGTATGGAAACACCATATATTTT,CASSFTTGYGNTIYF
TRBJ2-5,.,TRBD1,TRBV28,TGTGCCAGCAGTGAAAGACAGGGGGCTGACGTGACCCAGTACTTC,CASSERQGADVTQYF
TRBJ1-2,few,.,TRBV6-1,TGTGCCAGCAGTGAGGCAACAGGGAATGGCTATGGCTACACCTTC,CASSEATGNGYGYTF
TRBJ2-3,.,TRBD2,TRBV19,TGTGCCAGTACACCCGGGGCGGGAGGAGATACGCAGTATTTT,CASTPGAGGDTQYF
TRBJ1-5,.,.,TRBV15,TGTGCCACCAGCGTAGGACGGTACGGGGAGCCCCAGCATTTT,CATSVGRYGEPQHF
TRBJ2-7,.,.,TRBV4-2,TGTGCCAGCAGCCAAGGGGGGACTGGAGGCTACGAGCAGTACTTC,CASSQGGTGGYEQYF
TRBJ2-7,.,TRBD1,TRBV13,TGTGCCAGCAGCGGGCGGGACAGGGGGACCTACGAGCAGTACTTC,CASSGRDRGTYEQYF
TRBJ2-7,.,TRBD1,TRBV5-4,TGTGCCAGCAGGCAAGCCGGGACAGGGATTATGGAGCAGTACTTC,CASRQAGTGIMEQYF
TRBJ2-7,.,.,TRBV19,TGTGCCAGTAGTGGCGACTTGAGCTCCTACGAGCAGTACTTC,CASSGDLSSYEQYF
TRBJ2-3,.,TRBD2,TRBV5-4,TGTGCCAGCAAGGCGGGAGGTGGGAGCGCAGATACGCAGTATTTT,CASKAGGGSADTQYF
TRBJ1-1,.,.,TRBV4-2,TGTGCCAGCAGCCAAGACGGCAGGGCCACTGAAGCTTTCTTT,CASSQDGRATEAFF
TRBJ1-6,.,TRBD1,TRBV5-6,TGTGCCAGCAGCCACAGGGGCCGAAATTCACCCCTCCACTTT,CASSHRGRNSPLHF
TRBJ1-6,few,TRBD1,TRBV4-1,TGCGCCAGCAGCCAAGATCCCCAGGGGGCCGTCGGTTCACCCCTCCACTTT,CASSQDPQGAVGSPLHF
TRBJ2-5,few,TRBD1,TRBV2,TGTGCCATCTCTCGGGACAGGGGCCACCAAGAGACCCAGTACTTC,CAISRDRGHQETQYF
TRBJ1-2,.,.,TRBV19,TGTGCCAGTACACTGACAGCCCATTATGGCTACACCTTC,CASTLTAHYGYTF